The 17 T cell receptor beta chains in this list originate from one sample, sequenced in a study of blood T cell repertoires in COVID-19. This table comes from immunoSEQ multiplex PCR, and its TCRdb copy is limited to in-frame clones, with some not included. In the table there are about 270,000 clones, 86% of which are singletons. What was sequenced was PBMCs or T cells enriched from blood (not recorded which). These receptor sequences come from a woman aged 18-29 years who had recovered from COVID-19.

The chain is built from TRBV28 and TRBJ1-4; D gene unclear. The V gene lost 5 bases and the J gene lost 0 bases, with 4 bases spanning the gap. Germline CDR1 MDHEN, CDR2 SYDVKM. CDR3 size: 13 residues. DNA of the CDR3: TGTGCCAGCAGTCCCACAACTAATGAAAAACTGTTTTTT. Amino acid sequence: CASSPTTNEKLFF. The full variable domain, with the rest looked up from reference TRBV28 and TRBJ1-4, is DVKVTQSSRYLVKRTGEKVFLECVQDMDHENMFWYRQDPGLGLRLIYFSYDVKMKEKGDIPEGYSVSREKKERFSLILESASTNQTSMYLCASSPTTNEKLFFGSGTQLSVL.

This sequence joins TRBV30 and TRBJ1-5; the D gene is possibly TRBD1 (6 bases). Trimming stripped 4 bases from V and 4 bases from J, with 14 bases between. The CDR3 length is 14 residues. Germline V lookup: CDR1 GTSNPN, CDR2 SVGIG (reference sequence). CDR3 sequence: CAWTRQAGNQPQHF. In DNA, the CDR3 is TGTGCCTGGACGAGACAGGCGGGTAATCAGCCCCAGCATTTT.

The chain carries TRBV27 and TRBJ1-1; TRBD1 agrees at 12 bases. The CDR3 totals 16 residues. Per germline, CDR1 MNHEY and CDR2 SMNVEV (reference sequence). V shed 5 bases and J 6 bases; nucleotides not matched to a gene: 10. As DNA, the CDR3 is TGTGCCAGCAGTAAGGGACAGGGGGCCCGTTTAGCTGAAGCTTTCTTT. This gives the protein CASSKGQGARLAEAFF.

The chain combines TRBV9 with TRBJ2-7; a weak D match, TRBD2 (5 bases). V lost 3 bases, J lost 5 bases, and 15 bases lay in between. The CDR3 is 14 amino acids. The germline CDR1 and CDR2 sequences are SGDLS and YYNGEE. The CDR3, as DNA: TGTGCCAGCAGCGAATCCGACCCCGGGGACGAGCAGTACTTC. It yields the protein CASSESDPGDEQYF.

The chain combines TRBV6-6 with TRBJ1-2; no reliable D call. V lost 1 base and J 8 bases, leaving 11 bases between the germline ends. The germline V gene encodes CDR1 MNHNY and CDR2 SVGAGI (reference sequence). CDR3 length equals 13 residues. CDR3 amino acids: CASSYWEGLGYTF. CDR3 DNA sequence: TGTGCCAGCAGTTACTGGGAGGGTTTAGGCTACACCTTC.

This chain connects TRBV5-5 to TRBJ2-7; the D gene is possibly TRBD1 (5 bases). Deletions cut 4 bases from V and 0 bases from J, with 14 bases between. Germline-derived CDR1 and CDR2 are SGHKS and YYEKEE (reference sequence). There are 15 residues in the CDR3. CDR3 sequence: CASSLGQRSSYEQYF. CDR3 DNA sequence: TGTGCCAGCAGCCTGGGGCAGAGGAGCTCCTACGAGCAGTACTTC.

This clone was counted only a few times. The chain links TRBV5-4 to TRBJ2-1; the D gene is possibly TRBD2 (6 bases). Germline CDR1 and CDR2: SGHNT and YYREEE (reference sequence). V lost 5 bases, J lost 2 bases, and 20 bases lay in between. This CDR3 is built from 17 residues. In DNA, the CDR3 is TGTGCCAGCAGTCTCCGGTCCGGGGCGGGACCCTACAATGAGCAGTTCTTC. Its protein is CASSLRSGAGPYNEQFF.

The chain links TRBV7-9 to TRBJ2-3, with 7 positions matching TRBD2. The CDR3 covers 15 residues. Germline CDR1 and CDR2: SEHNR and FQNEAQ (reference sequence). Unmatched junction bases numbered 9, after V lost 4 bases and J lost 5 bases. CDR3 sequence (DNA): TGTGCCAGCAGCTCGCTGGCGGGAGCGGGAGATACGCAGTATTTT. Encoded protein: CASSSLAGAGDTQYF.

This chain connects TRBV11-3 to TRBJ2-4; TRBD1 matches 7 bases. Germline V gene data show CDR1 as SGHNT and CDR2 as YENEEA. The length of the CDR3 is 14 residues. The trim removed 6 bases at V and 2 bases at J, leaving 4 bases unmatched. The CDR3 DNA reads TGTGCCAGCAGGTCGACAGGGACCAAAAACATTCAGTACTTC. It yields the protein CASRSTGTKNIQYF.

The sample holds many counts of this clone. The sample has other DNA sequences that encode this CDR3 too. The V call is TRBV4-3, the J call TRBJ2-7; 9 nucleotides line up with TRBD1. Germline V CDR1 and CDR2: LGHNA, YSLEER. This CDR3 is 15 amino acids long. Trimming took 3 bases from V and 1 from J; bases not matched to a gene: 4. CDR3 DNA sequence: TGCGCCAGCAGCCACTCCGGGACAGGGTCCTACGAGCAGTACTTC. Translating gives CASSHSGTGSYEQYF.

The V call is TRBV11-2, the J call TRBJ2-1; no clear D gene. Germline V gene sequence: CDR1 SGHAT, CDR2 FQNNGV. V was cut by 0 bases and J by 8 bases, with 14 bases left in between. There are 15 residues in the CDR3. This chain's CDR3 is CASSLDLHSSDEQFF. The CDR3 bases are TGTGCCAGCAGCTTAGATCTCCATAGCTCGGATGAGCAGTTCTTC.

This chain connects TRBV9 to TRBJ2-5; D remains unclear. V was pared by 0 bases and J by 0 bases, with 6 bases between. The CDR3 has 14 residues. Germline values: CDR1 SGDLS, CDR2 YYNGEE. The CDR3 DNA reads as TGTGCCAGCAGCGTAGTAGCTGACCAAGAGACCCAGTACTTC. Encoded protein: CASSVVADQETQYF. Full variable domain (missing parts from reference TRBV9 and TRBJ2-5): DSGVTQTPKHLITATGQRVTLRCSPRSGDLSVYWYQQSLDQGLQFLIQYYNGEERAKGNILERFSAQQFPDLHSELNLSSLELGDSALYFCASSVVADQETQYFGPGTRLLVL.

The chain is built from TRBV7-2 and TRBJ2-3, with a weak D call TRBD1 (5 bases). The length of the CDR3 is 16 residues. The V gene lost 5 bases and the J gene lost 2 bases, with 17 bases spanning the gap. In germline, CDR1 is SGHTA, CDR2 FQGNSA. CDR3 residues: CASSTRRDWYTDTQYF. CDR3 coding DNA: TGTGCCAGCAGCACCCGCAGGGATTGGTACACAGATACGCAGTATTTT.

The chain employs TRBV5-5 and TRBJ1-5, with TRBD1 matching over 7 bases. The J segment lost 6 bases and the V segment lost 4 bases, leaving 16 bases of the junction unmatched. Germline V lookup: CDR1 SGHKS, CDR2 YYEKEE (reference sequence). The CDR3 contains 17 residues. The CDR3, as DNA: TGTGCCAGCAGCCCTTCAGGGGGTGGGGGATTGGGTCAGCCCCAGCATTTT. It encodes CASSPSGGGGLGQPQHF. Using reference TRBV5-5 and TRBJ1-5 for the parts outside the CDR3, the full variable domain is DAGVTQSPTHLIKTRGQQVTLRCSPISGHKSVSWYQQVLGQGPQFIFQYYEKEERGRGNFPDRFSARQFPNYSSELNVNALLLGDSALYLCASSPSGGGGLGQPQHFGDGTRLSIL.

The J gene is TRBJ2-7, the V gene TRBV27; 11 nucleotides align to TRBD1. This CDR3 is built from 15 residues. J gave up 4 bases and V 5 bases, and 7 bases lay outside the gene matches. In germline, CDR1 is MNHEY, CDR2 SMNVEV (reference sequence). This CDR3 reads CASSPGQGGRYEQYF. Here the CDR3 DNA reads TGTGCCAGCAGTCCGGGACAGGGGGGGAGGTACGAGCAGTACTTC.

This clone was seen once. The rearrangement uses TRBV28 and TRBJ1-1; 9 nucleotides line up with TRBD1. This CDR3 has 17 residues. Germline CDR1 reads MDHEN; CDR2 reads SYDVKM. The ends lost 5 bases at V and 1 base at J; junction bases unmatched: 11. CDR3 in DNA: TGTGCCAGCAGTATCACAGGGGGCGGGACCCCGAACACTGAAGCTTTCTTT. Its translation is CASSITGGGTPNTEAFF.

The chain carries TRBV6-2 or TRBV6-3 and TRBJ1-6; 8 nucleotides line up with TRBD1. V trimming: 4 bases; J trimming: 7 bases; junction bases outside the gene matches: 12. The V gene's germline CDR1 is MNHEY and CDR2 SVGEGT. The CDR3 loop spans 17 amino acids. The CDR3: CASSLRTGRNRNSPLHF. CDR3 coding DNA: TGTGCCAGCAGTTTACGGACAGGGCGAAACAGGAATTCACCCCTCCACTTT.